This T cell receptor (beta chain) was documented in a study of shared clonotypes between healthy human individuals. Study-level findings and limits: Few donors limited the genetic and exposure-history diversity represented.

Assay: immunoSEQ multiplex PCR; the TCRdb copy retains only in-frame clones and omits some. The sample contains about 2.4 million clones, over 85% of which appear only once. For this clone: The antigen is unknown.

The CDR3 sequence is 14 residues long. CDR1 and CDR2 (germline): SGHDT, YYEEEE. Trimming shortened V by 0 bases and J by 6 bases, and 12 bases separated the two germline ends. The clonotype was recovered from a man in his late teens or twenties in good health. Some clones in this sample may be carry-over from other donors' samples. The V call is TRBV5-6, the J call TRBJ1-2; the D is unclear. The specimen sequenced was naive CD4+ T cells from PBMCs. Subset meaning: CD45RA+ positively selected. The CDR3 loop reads CASSLGGRNHGYTF. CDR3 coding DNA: TGTGCCAGCAGCTTGGGAGGGCGCAACCATGGCTACACCTTC.